This is a list of T cell receptor beta chains from one sample in a study of T cells in Graves' hyperthyroidism and ophthalmopathy. TCRdb recomputed calls from the multiplex PCR reads with MiXCR, one row per CDR3 protein. Found here are about 400,000 distinct CDR3 sequences, 15% to 19% of them singletons; the top ten hold roughly 25%. Sequencing used blood. The origin of the receptors is a woman aged 18 to 35 with Graves' hyperthyroidism that later progressed to Graves' ophthalmopathy. Each CDR3 is given with its conserved first and last residue. The D gene is left open where the match is weak. Clone size is shown for a subset of rows, as once, few, many or a class of expanded clone.

d_gene | j_gene | abundance | v_gene | CDR3aa | CDR3nt
. | TRBJ2-2 | many | TRBV15 | CATSQPNTGELFF | TGTGCCACCTCCCAACCGAACACCGGGGAGCTGTTTTTT
. | TRBJ2-3 | . | TRBV13 | CASSLGREGADTQYF | TGTGCCAGCAGCTTAGGCCGGGAAGGGGCAGATACGCAGTATTTT
. | TRBJ1-5 | few | TRBV7-2 | CASSLYATDAQPQHF | TGTGCCAGCAGCTTATATGCGACAGATGCTCAGCCCCAGCATTTT
. | TRBJ1-5 | many | TRBV30 | CAWSVGWGAPVTHF | .
TRBD1 | TRBJ1-6 | many | TRBV5-1 | CASSTGQGGHSPLHF | TGCGCCAGCAGCACCGGACAGGGAGGGCATTCACCCCTCCACTTT
. | TRBJ2-1 | many | TRBV13 | CASSLKGIRDREQFF | TGTGCCAGCAGCTTAAAGGGGATTCGGGATCGGGAGCAGTTCTTC
. | TRBJ2-1 | few | TRBV20-1 | CSAKGFLGDWAYNEQFF | TGCAGTGCTAAGGGCTTCTTGGGGGATTGGGCCTACAATGAGCAGTTCTTC
TRBD2 | TRBJ2-1 | many | TRBV2 | CASSQGTSSLNEQFF | TGTGCCAGCAGCCAAGGGACTAGTTCCTTAAACGAGCAGTTCTTC
. | TRBJ2-2 | many | TRBV28 | CASSPRGTGELFF | TGTGCCAGCAGTCCACGGGGCACCGGGGAGCTGTTTTTT
. | TRBJ1-4 | . | TRBV4-3 | CASSQDLRENEKLFF | TGCGCCAGCAGCCAAGACTTGCGAGAAAATGAAAAACTGTTTTTT
TRBD2 | TRBJ2-1 | many | TRBV5-1 | CASTSSGRAHEQFF | TGCGCCAGCACCTCTAGCGGGAGGGCACATGAGCAGTTCTTC
TRBD2 | TRBJ2-4 | . | TRBV20-1 | CSASRTSSIAKNIQYF | TGCAGTGCTTCGAGGACTAGCTCCATAGCCAAAAACATTCAGTACTTC
. | TRBJ2-7 | many | TRBV6-1 | CASKTSRAYEQYF | TGTGCCAGCAAAACATCCAGGGCTTACGAGCAGTACTTC
. | TRBJ2-7 | many | TRBV20-1 | CSASNWDEQYF | TGCAGTGCTAGTAATTGGGACGAGCAGTACTTC
TRBD2 | TRBJ2-7 | many | TRBV3-1 | CASSRSERGYEQYF | TGTGCCAGCAGCCGATCCGAGCGGGGCTACGAGCAGTACTTC